This TCR beta chain was observed in a study of human T cells and chemical hapten exposure. The CDR3 contains 16 residues. CDR1 is LGHNA and CDR2 is YSLEER in the germline V gene. V shed 4 bases, J shed 6 bases, and the junction held 10 bases outside the gene matches. Specified time point: patch test 1, 2 weeks after DPC sensitization. Treatment given: therapeutic diphenylcyclopropenone sensitization with weekly scalp DPC. MiXCR, applied by TCRdb to the RACE reads, yields one record per CDR3 protein. The sample has some 400,000 distinct CDR3 sequences, 4.8% seen once. Sample: whole blood, taken in connection with sensitization to the hapten diphenylcyclopropenone (DPC). This clonotype was sampled from a woman in her forties or fifties with alopecia areata. Some clones in this sample may be carry-over from other donors' samples. The chain couples TRBV4-3 to TRBJ2-2; 8 bases fit TRBD1. The CDR3 region is CASSPVSTGAPGELFF. DNA for the CDR3: TGCGCCAGCAGCCCCGTTTCGACAGGGGCCCCCGGGGAGCTGTTTTTT.